One and the same sample provided the 15 T cell receptor beta chains below, sequenced in a study of blood T cells in healthy people across ages. Combining a sample-barcoded 5' primer with a J-beta primer mix, a second PCR ran for about 7 to 12 cycles. TCRdb independently ran MiXCR on the 5' RACE reads; one entry per CDR3 protein. The data show 580,000 or so distinct CDR3 sequences, under 55% seen once. Sample: blood. The receptors stem from a man older than 75 in good health.

V usage is TRBV10-3 and J usage is TRBJ2-5; 8 bases map to TRBD2. The CDR3 spans 14 residues. V lost 5 bases to trimming and J lost 4 bases; unmatched junction nucleotides: 6. From germline, CDR1 is ENHRY and CDR2 SYGVKD. The CDR3 is CAISTSGGSETQYF. CDR3 nucleotide sequence: TGTGCCATCAGTACTAGCGGAGGATCAGAGACCCAGTACTTC.

The chain couples TRBV29-1 to TRBJ2-3; D might be TRBD2 (5 bases). Per germline, CDR1 SQVTM and CDR2 ANQGSEA. The ends were cut back, 3 bases at V and 2 bases at J, with 9 bases in the middle. The CDR3 spans 13 residues. The CDR3 DNA reads TGCAGCGTTGAGAGCGGATACACAGATACGCAGTATTTT. Translated: CSVESGYTDTQYF.

Remarks on this clonotype: The junction differs from germline at one of its ends, possibly a read error. The CDR3 protein is CASSQRLPAGRDSQYF. CDR3 DNA: TGCGCCAGCAGCCAGAGACTCCCCGCCGGGCGAGATTCGCAGTATTTT. J is TRBJ2-3 and V is TRBV4-1, with D unclear. The germline V gene encodes CDR1 MGHRA and CDR2 YSYEKL. This CDR3 region has 16 residues.

This clonotype has only a few counts. The rearrangement joins TRBV20-1 to TRBJ2-1; D is undetermined. Germline V gene data show CDR1 as DFQATT and CDR2 as SNEGSKA (reference sequence). There are 14 residues in the CDR3. Trimming removed 3 bases at V and 4 bases at J, with 13 bases between. CDR3 sequence reads: CSASRYNQYNEQFF. The DNA for the CDR3 is TGCAGTGCTAGCCGATACAACCAATACAATGAGCAGTTCTTC.

The chain carries TRBV10-3 and TRBJ2-1, with 7 bases fitting TRBD2. The CDR3 consists of 14 residues. After removal of 7 bases from V and 8 bases from J, the junction contained 11 bases not matched to a gene. Germline V gene sequence: CDR1 ENHRY, CDR2 SYGVKD. CDR3 protein: CAIISGPSGHEQFF. In DNA form, the CDR3 reads TGTGCCATCATTAGCGGGCCATCGGGCCATGAGCAGTTCTTC.

The rearrangement links TRBV20-1 to TRBJ1-2, with 7 bases fitting TRBD1. Germline loops: CDR1 DFQATT, CDR2 SNEGSKA (reference sequence). The CDR3 totals 14 residues. With 1 base clipped from V and 6 bases from J, the junction kept 8 bases outside the gene matches. In nucleotides, the CDR3 is TGCAGTGCTAGAGCAGCCGGGACAGAAAATGGCTACACCTTC. This codes for CSARAAGTENGYTF.

V is TRBV28 and J is TRBJ2-1; D remains ambiguous. The germline CDR1 and CDR2 sequences are MDHEN and SYDVKM. The CDR3 consists of 14 residues. V shed 5 bases and J shed 0 bases, with 8 bases lying between them. CDR3 nucleotides: TGTGCCAGCAGTGTACGGAGCTCCTACAATGAGCAGTTCTTC. The encoded protein is CASSVRSSYNEQFF. Combining the CDR3 with reference TRBV28 and TRBJ2-1 gives the whole variable domain DVKVTQSSRYLVKRTGEKVFLECVQDMDHENMFWYRQDPGLGLRLIYFSYDVKMKEKGDIPEGYSVSREKKERFSLILESASTNQTSMYLCASSVRSSYNEQFFGPGTRLTVL.

The chain is built from TRBV4-3 and TRBJ2-1; 10 positions agree with TRBD2. This CDR3 is 14 amino acids long. The ends lost 4 bases at V and 7 bases at J; junction bases unmatched: 4. Germline CDR1 LGHNA, CDR2 YSLEER. Here the CDR3 reads CASSPSGSLNEQFF. The CDR3 bases are TGCGCCAGCAGCCCTAGCGGGAGTTTGAATGAGCAGTTCTTC.

This clonotype has only a few counts. The rearrangement links TRBV12-3 or TRBV12-4 to TRBJ2-5; D unresolved. This CDR3 is 15 amino acids long. Trimming pared 0 bases from V and 1 base from J, leaving 9 bases between. CDR3 protein: CASSLALNSQETQYF. CDR3 coding DNA: TGTGCCAGCAGTTTAGCGCTTAACAGCCAAGAGACCCAGTACTTC.

This chain uses TRBV11-2 with TRBJ2-2; D unclear. The CDR3 spans 14 residues. CDR1 SGHAT and CDR2 FQNNGV come from the germline V gene. Trimming removed 1 base at V and 7 bases at J, with 10 bases between. The CDR3 spells CASSLGRRVGELFF. The CDR3 bases are TGTGCCAGCAGCTTAGGACGAAGGGTCGGGGAGCTGTTTTTT.

The rearrangement uses TRBV7-3 and TRBJ2-1; TRBD1 matches at 10 bases. The trim removed 5 bases at V and 4 bases at J, leaving 14 bases unmatched. The germline CDR1 and CDR2 sequences are SGHTA and FQGTGA. The CDR3 totals 18 residues. CDR3 in DNA: TGTGCCAGCAGCCCCCTGGAAACGGGACAGGGGCCATACAATGAGCAGTTCTTC. Protein: CASSPLETGQGPYNEQFF.

The sample holds many counts of this clonotype. The rearrangement uses TRBV6-6 and TRBJ1-2, with 7 bases identical to TRBD1. CDR1 is MNHNY, CDR2 SVGAGI, per germline (reference sequence). With V trimmed by 5 bases and J by 3 bases, 6 bases remained unmatched. The CDR3 runs to 14 residues. The CDR3, as DNA: TGTGCCAGCAGTAACCGACAGGGCGACTATGGCTACACCTTC. It codes for CASSNRQGDYGYTF.

This clonotype appeared once. V and J are TRBV30 and TRBJ1-2, with D tentatively TRBD1 (5 bases). Germline CDR1 GTSNPN, CDR2 SVGIG (reference sequence). V gave up 0 bases and J gave up 6 bases, with 14 bases separating them. The CDR3 loop spans 14 amino acids. The CDR3 DNA sequence: TGTGCCTGGAGTGTACAGGTCGCGGGGAATGGCTACACCTTC. It specifies CAWSVQVAGNGYTF.

Note on this clonotype: The junction differs from germline at one of its ends, possibly a read error. The chain is built from TRBV11-2 and TRBJ2-7, with D perhaps matching TRBD2 (6 bases). CDR1 is SGHAT, CDR2 FQNNGV, per germline. The CDR3 has 15 amino acids. The CDR3 is CASSSGGTSSYEQYF. The CDR3 DNA is TGTGCCAGCAGCTCGGGCGGGACCAGCTCCTACGAGCAGTACTTT.

This clonotype was recorded many times. CDR3 amino acids: CSAGTLQETQYF. CDR3 in DNA: TGCAGCGCAGGGACACTACAAGAGACCCAGTACTTC. The rearrangement joins TRBV29-1 to TRBJ2-5; perhaps TRBD1 as D (6 bases). Germline V gene sequence: CDR1 SQVTM, CDR2 ANQGSEA. The CDR3 has 12 residues. Trimming took 7 bases from V and 2 from J, leaving 11 bases between them.